This is a list of T cell receptor beta chains from one sample in a study of OX40 agonist ivuxolimab in advanced cancers. Measured with immunoSEQ multiplex PCR; TCRdb has only the in-frame clones, and not every one. The sample consists of some 70,000 clones, 75% to 85% of them appearing once. The sequences come from CD4+ or CD8+ T cells sorted from blood, collected in a trial of the OX40 agonist ivuxolimab. The source is an adult with an advanced solid tumor such as melanoma, head and neck, liver or kidney cancer. CDR3s include the opening cysteine and the closing phenylalanine or tryptophan. Each record gives: clone size, V gene, D gene, J gene, CDR3 length, CDR3 protein, CDR3 DNA. D genes are given only for firm matches. Clone size, where shown, is once, few, many, or a class for clones that have expanded.

-,TRBV18,-,TRBJ2-5,11,CASSPEKTQYF,TGTGCCAGCTCACCCGAGAAGACCCAGTACTTC
-,TRBV30,-,TRBJ1-2,11,CAWSRPTGYTF,TGTGCCTGGAGTCGCCCGACGGGCTACACCTTC
-,TRBV5-1,TRBD1,TRBJ1-2,14,CASSWGTGNYGYTF,TGCGCCAGCAGCTGGGGGACAGGGAACTATGGCTACACCTTC
-,TRBV7-2,-,TRBJ2-1,15,CASSLAGASYNEQFF,TGTGCCAGCAGCTTAGCGGGAGCGTCCTACAATGAGCAGTTCTTC
-,TRBV5-1,TRBD2,TRBJ2-2,17,CASSWGLAGANTGELFF,TGCGCCAGCAGCTGGGGACTAGCGGGGGCAAACACCGGGGAGCTGTTTTTT
few,TRBV30,-,TRBJ1-2,13,CAWSLGPGYGYTF,TGTGCCTGGAGTCTGGGACCTGGCTATGGCTACACCTTC
-,TRBV28,-,TRBJ2-2,16,CASSSRRYENTGELFF,TGTGCCAGCAGTTCCAGACGGTATGAGAACACCGGGGAGCTGTTTTTT
few,TRBV6-5,-,TRBJ1-2,15,CASSLFGGANYGYTF,TGTGCCAGCAGTCTCTTTGGGGGAGCTAACTATGGCTACACCTTC
-,TRBV5-8,TRBD1,TRBJ2-2,15,CASSPRDRATGELFF,TGTGCCAGCAGCCCTCGAGACAGGGCCACCGGGGAGCTGTTTTTT
-,TRBV7-2,TRBD1,TRBJ2-2,15,CASSLQQGATGELFF,TGTGCCAGCAGCTTGCAACAGGGGGCCACCGGGGAGCTGTTTTTT
few,TRBV30,-,TRBJ1-2,12,CASGQPHYGYTF,TGTGCCTCCGGACAGCCCCACTATGGCTACACCTTC
few,TRBV6-6,TRBD2,TRBJ2-1,14,CASRAGPSYNEQFF,TGTGCCAGCAGAGCGGGACCCTCCTACAATGAGCAGTTCTTC
few,TRBV18,TRBD1,TRBJ1-3,13,CASSSDRGVTIYF,TGTGCCAGCTCATCCGACAGGGGGGTCACCATATATTTT
-,TRBV7-2,TRBD1,TRBJ1-3,17,CASSLSSGTGSGNTIYF,TGTGCCAGCAGCCTCTCCTCCGGGACAGGGTCAGGAAACACCATATATTTT
-,TRBV7-9,TRBD1,TRBJ2-7,14,CASSRDREGNEQYF,TGTGCCAGCAGCCGGGACAGGGAGGGGAACGAGCAGTACTTC
once,TRBV9,-,TRBJ2-1,14,CASSVGTTGIKQFF,TGTGCCAGCAGCGTAGGGACTACAGGGATTAAGCAGTTCTTC
-,TRBV29-1,-,TRBJ1-4,13,CSVDRGVGEKLFF,TGCAGCGTTGACCGGGGTGTAGGCGAAAAACTGTTTTTT
few,TRBV18,-,TRBJ2-3,15,CASSLQGASTDTQYF,TGTGCCAGCTCACTTCAGGGAGCGAGCACAGATACGCAGTATTTT
-,TRBV4-2,TRBD1,TRBJ1-4,15,CASSQKGQGGEKLFF,TGTGCCAGCAGCCAAAAGGGACAGGGAGGAGAAAAACTGTTTTTT
-,TRBV5-4,-,TRBJ1-2,14,CASSLSGSYYGYTF,TGTGCCAGCAGCTTGTCGGGCAGTTACTATGGCTACACCTTC
-,TRBV28,-,TRBJ1-4,14,CASTLAGLVGKLFF,TGTGCCAGCACCCTGGCCGGTTTGGTAGGAAAACTGTTTTTT
-,TRBV5-1,-,TRBJ2-5,11,CASSFSETQYF,TGCGCCAGCAGCTTTTCGGAGACCCAGTACTTC
-,TRBV28,-,TRBJ2-1,13,CASNSGQYNEQFF,TGTGCCAGCAACTCGGGGCAGTACAATGAGCAGTTCTTC